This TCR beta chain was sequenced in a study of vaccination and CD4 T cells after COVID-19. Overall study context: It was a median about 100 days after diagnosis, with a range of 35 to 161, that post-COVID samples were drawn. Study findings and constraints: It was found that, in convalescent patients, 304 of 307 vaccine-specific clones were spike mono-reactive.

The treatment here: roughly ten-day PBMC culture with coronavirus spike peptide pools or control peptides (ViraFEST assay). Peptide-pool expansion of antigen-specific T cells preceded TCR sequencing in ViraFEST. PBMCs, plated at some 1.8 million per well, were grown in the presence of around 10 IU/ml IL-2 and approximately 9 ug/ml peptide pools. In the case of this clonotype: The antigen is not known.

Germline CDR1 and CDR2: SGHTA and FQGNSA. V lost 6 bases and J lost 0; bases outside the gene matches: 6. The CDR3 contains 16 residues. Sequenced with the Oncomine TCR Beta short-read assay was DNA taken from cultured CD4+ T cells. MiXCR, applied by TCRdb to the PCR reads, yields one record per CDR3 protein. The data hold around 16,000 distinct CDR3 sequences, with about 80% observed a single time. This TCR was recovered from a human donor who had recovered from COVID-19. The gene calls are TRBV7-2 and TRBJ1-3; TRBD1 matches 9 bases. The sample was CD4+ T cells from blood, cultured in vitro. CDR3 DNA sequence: TGTGCCAGCAGACCATGGACAGGGGCCTCTGGAAACACCATATATTTT. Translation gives CASRPWTGASGNTIYF.